This T cell receptor (beta chain) appears in the sequencing data of a study of cytomegalovirus exposure and HLA in healthy donors. Turning to the study itself: For the approximately 400 genotyped donors, more than 65% fell within the Caucasian-associated ancestry cluster.

PCR was performed using 60 Vbeta and 13 Jbeta primers. Clones were read by immunoSEQ multiplex PCR, and TCRdb kept only the in-frame ones, dropping some. The data show approximately 160,000 clones, with about two thirds seen just once and 3.5% to 5.5% held by the top ten. Concerning this clone itself: Its antigen is as yet unknown.

Study-level results: Solely CMV serostatus was available to characterize immune exposure.

This CDR3 is built from 15 residues. Germline V gene sequence: CDR1 SGHRS, CDR2 YFSETQ. J was trimmed by 4 bases and V by 4 bases; bases with no gene match: 6. The sequenced sample consisted of PBMCs. This receptor was obtained from a young woman in good health and CMV-seropositive. The J gene is TRBJ1-1, the V gene TRBV5-1; 11 bases match TRBD1. This CDR3 is CASSTGQGETTEAFF. In DNA form, the CDR3 reads TGCGCCAGCAGCACGGGACAGGGGGAGACCACTGAAGCTTTCTTT.